These T cell receptor beta chains were read from a single sample in a study of beta chain features in type 1 diabetes. Clones were read by immunoSEQ multiplex PCR, and TCRdb kept only the in-frame ones, dropping some. This repertoire shows roughly 330,000 clones, approximately 15% found once; its top ten account for roughly 0.016%. The sequenced sample was naive CD4+ T cells from blood. These receptors were taken from a woman aged 18-29 years with type 1 diabetes. CDR3s include the opening cysteine and the closing phenylalanine or tryptophan. The D gene is left open where the match is weak. Clone size is stated in some rows and not others, as once, few, many or a class when expanded.

>TRBV11-2|.|.|TRBJ2-3
TGTGCCAGCAGCTTAAACGAGCGACGCACAGATACGCAGTATTTT
CASSLNERRTDTQYF
>TRBV19|.|.|TRBJ2-4
TGTGCCAGTAGTTCTTTCCCAAACATTCAGTACTTC
CASSSFPNIQYF
>TRBV30|TRBD2|few|TRBJ2-7
TGTGCCTGGACCAAGGCGGGGGAACGGTACGAGCAGTACTTC
CAWTKAGERYEQYF
>TRBV4-3|.|.|TRBJ1-4
TGCGCCAGCAGCCAGGGAGGAGTATCAGGCTTTGAAAAACTGTTTTTT
CASSQGGVSGFEKLFF
>TRBV30|.|.|TRBJ2-1
TGTGCCTGGATAGGGGGGGGGTTCAATGAGCAGTTCTTC
CAWIGGGFNEQFF
>TRBV30|.|.|TRBJ1-2
TGTGCCTGGAGTGCGTACAGGGCCTATGGCTACACCTTC
CAWSAYRAYGYTF
>TRBV14|TRBD1|.|TRBJ1-2
TGTGCCAGCAGTCGACAGGGAAACTATGGCTACACCTTC
CASSRQGNYGYTF
>TRBV10-3|.|.|TRBJ1-1
TGTGCCATCAGGGGCGCGGGGACTGAAGCTTTCTTT
CAIRGAGTEAFF
>TRBV9|TRBD2|few|TRBJ2-1
TGTGCCAGCAGCGGAGGACTAGCGGGAGCGGATGAGCAGTTCTTC
CASSGGLAGADEQFF
>TRBV19|TRBD1|few|TRBJ1-2
TGTGCCAGTACCAAGGGACAGGGGGCAGGGGGCTACACCTTC
CASTKGQGAGGYTF
>TRBV11-2|.|few|TRBJ2-1
TGTGCCAGCAGCTTAGATGGGGCGGGGTGGGATGAGCAGTTCTTC
CASSLDGAGWDEQFF
>TRBV18|.|few|TRBJ1-2
TGTGCCAGCTCACCGAGCAGACTAAGCGGCTACACCTTC
CASSPSRLSGYTF
>TRBV19|TRBD2|.|TRBJ2-2
TGTGCCAGCCACATCCCGGGACTAGCGGATAACACCGGGGAGCTGTTTTTT
CASHIPGLADNTGELFF
>TRBV18|TRBD1|.|TRBJ1-1
TGTGCCAGCTACCCTAACAGGGGGACTGAAGCTTTCTTT
CASYPNRGTEAFF
>TRBV13|TRBD2|.|TRBJ2-3
TGTGCCAGCAGTTTTAGCGGGAGTACAGATACGCAGTATTTT
CASSFSGSTDTQYF
>TRBV9|.|few|TRBJ1-1
TGTGCCAGCAGCGTAGCGGGTTCGGGCACTGAAGCTTTCTTT
CASSVAGSGTEAFF
>TRBV9|.|.|TRBJ2-3
TGTGCCAGCAGCGTCGTACAGCACACAGATACGCAGTATTTT
CASSVVQHTDTQYF
>TRBV7-3|TRBD2|.|TRBJ2-5
TGTGCCAGCAGCCCGACTAGCGGGAGCGTGGAGACCCAGTACTTC
CASSPTSGSVETQYF
>TRBV19|.|few|TRBJ2-4
TGTGCCAGTAGTATCTTGGGGGCCGGGAACATTCAGTACTTC
CASSILGAGNIQYF
>TRBV19|.|.|TRBJ2-6
TGTGCCAGTAGTATAGGAGGGCCTGGGGCCAACGTCCTGACTTTC
CASSIGGPGANVLTF
>TRBV10-3|.|few|TRBJ2-1
TGTGCCACCGGCATGCCTAGGGGGTCCTACAATGAGCAGTTCTTC
CATGMPRGSYNEQFF
>TRBV7-2|TRBD2|.|TRBJ2-5
TGTGCCAGCAGCCGCAGCGGGAAGGCGGAGACCCAGTACTTC
CASSRSGKAETQYF
>TRBV18|TRBD2|.|TRBJ2-1
TGTGCCAGCTCACCTCTCCCCTCCGGGACTAGCCCCGATGAGCAGTTCTTC
CASSPLPSGTSPDEQFF
>TRBV11-3|.|few|TRBJ2-4
TGTGCCAGCAGCTTAGACACGGCCAACAGCTTAGCCAAAAACATTCAGTACTTC
CASSLDTANSLAKNIQYF
>TRBV30|.|.|TRBJ2-5
TGTGCCTGGAGTTGGCAGCAAGAGACCCAGTACTTC
CAWSWQQETQYF
>TRBV27|.|.|TRBJ2-3
TGTGCCAGCAGTTTATCCGCCGGCGGCCTTACGCAGTATTTT
CASSLSAGGLTQYF
>TRBV6-6|.|.|TRBJ1-1
TGTGCCACCGCGTACCGTGTCCACACTGAAGCTTTCTTT
CATAYRVHTEAFF
>TRBV6-1|.|few|TRBJ1-2
TGTGCCAGCAGTGAAGTCGAGGTGTACACCGCCTATCGCTATGGCTACACCTTC
CASSEVEVYTAYRYGYTF
>TRBV5-1|.|.|TRBJ2-5
TGCGCCACCTCCGGCGGTACTTACCAAGAGACCCAGTACTTC
CATSGGTYQETQYF
>TRBV5-1|.|.|TRBJ2-5
TGCGCCAGCAGCTTGGCGGCAGGGCGAGAGACCCAGTACTTC
CASSLAAGRETQYF
>TRBV18|.|.|TRBJ1-1
TGTGCCAGCTCACCAAGGGAGGTCCGCACTGAAGCTTTCTTT
CASSPREVRTEAFF